These T cell receptor beta chains were read from a single sample in a study of cytomegalovirus exposure and HLA in healthy donors. Repertoires were generated with immunoSEQ multiplex PCR, while TCRdb's copy carries only in-frame clones and drops some. This table holds 150,000 to 200,000 clones, 80% to 90% found once. The sequenced sample was PBMCs. These receptors were taken from a man aged 18 to 30 in good health and CMV-seronegative. The CDR3 runs from the conserved cysteine through the conserved F or W. A D gene is named only where the DNA matches it firmly. Some rows mark clone size as missing; the rest say once, few, many or name a class of expanded clone.

TRBV7-3	TRBD2	TRBJ2-1	.	TGTGCCAGCAGCTTAAGACTAGCGGGAGGTGATGAGCAGTTCTTC	CASSLRLAGGDEQFF
TRBV25-1	.	TRBJ2-1	.	TGTGCCAGCACTGACAGGTCCTACAATGAGCAGTTCTTC	CASTDRSYNEQFF
TRBV14	TRBD2	TRBJ2-5	.	TGTGCCAGCAGCCAACCACGACTAGCGGGAGTCCGAGAGACCCAGTACTTC	CASSQPRLAGVRETQYF
TRBV23-1	.	TRBJ1-2	.	TGCGCCAGCAGTCGTGGTTTGGGAGTGGATGGCTACACCTTC	CASSRGLGVDGYTF
TRBV30	.	TRBJ2-5	.	TGTGCCTGGAGTGTAGGTGATGGGGGGACGGAGACCCAGTACTTC	CAWSVGDGGTETQYF
TRBV18	.	TRBJ1-1	few	TGTGCCAGCTCAACGACAGAGAACACTGAAGCTTTCTTT	CASSTTENTEAFF
TRBV27	.	TRBJ2-2	.	TGTGCCAGCTTCGACAGGAGCACCGGGGAGCTGTTTTTT	CASFDRSTGELFF
TRBV5-4	TRBD2	TRBJ2-2	.	TGTGCCAGCAGTCCCGGGACTAGCGGGAGGGAGAGGACCGGGGAGCTGTTTTTT	CASSPGTSGRERTGELFF
TRBV19	.	TRBJ2-7	.	TGTGCCTCCTCGAATAGCGGCTACAAGCAGTACTTC	CASSNSGYKQYF
TRBV28	.	TRBJ1-1	.	TGTGCCAGCAGTTCGCCCCTTTTCGGGTCGAACACTGAAGCTTTCTTT	CASSSPLFGSNTEAFF
TRBV6-5	.	TRBJ2-7	.	TGTGCCAGCAGCCGGTCGCCCCAGGCCTACGAGCAGTACTTC	CASSRSPQAYEQYF
TRBV7-8	.	TRBJ1-3	.	TGTGCCAGCAGTCGGAGGGGAGCTGGAAACACCATATATTTT	CASSRRGAGNTIYF
TRBV6-4	.	TRBJ2-3	.	TGTGCCAGCAGTGACACGGTGACAGATACGCAGTATTTT	CASSDTVTDTQYF
TRBV19	TRBD1	TRBJ1-1	once	TGTGCCAGTAGTACGATGCGAGCCCGGGACAGGAAGAACACTGAAGCTTTCTTT	CASSTMRARDRKNTEAFF
TRBV7-9	.	TRBJ2-7	.	TGTGCCAGCAGCCCCACAGGGTATGAGCAGTACTTC	CASSPTGYEQYF
TRBV13	TRBD2	TRBJ2-5	.	TGTGCCAGCATACGGACTAGCAGTACCCAAGAGACCCAGTACTTC	CASIRTSSTQETQYF
TRBV28	.	TRBJ1-2	.	TGTGCCAGCAGGGCTACCGGGGGAGGGTATGGCTACACCTTC	CASRATGGGYGYTF
TRBV5-4	TRBD1	TRBJ2-1	.	TGTGCCAGCAGCTTGGACAGGGGGGTGGATGAGCAGTTCTTC	CASSLDRGVDEQFF
TRBV7-2	TRBD1	TRBJ2-3	.	TGTGCCAGCAGCTTAGGGACAGGGGGAGATACGCAGTATTTT	CASSLGTGGDTQYF
TRBV7-8	TRBD1	TRBJ1-2	.	TGTGCCAGCAGCTTAGCGGGACAGGGGCGCTATGGCTACACCTTC	CASSLAGQGRYGYTF
TRBV4-3	.	TRBJ1-2	.	TGCGCCAGCAGCCAAGCCCTCGAGGCAGTGGATGGCTACACCTTC	CASSQALEAVDGYTF
TRBV28	TRBD1	TRBJ2-4	.	TGTGCCAGCTATGACAGGGACGAGAGAAACATTCAGTACTTC	CASYDRDERNIQYF
TRBV5-6	.	TRBJ2-7	.	TGTGCCAGCAGCGCCCGGCTCAGGGGTGCCTACGAGCAGTACTTC	CASSARLRGAYEQYF
TRBV2	.	TRBJ1-2	.	TGTGCCAGCAGTCCGGGGAAAGGGCAGGACTATGGCTACACCTTC	CASSPGKGQDYGYTF
TRBV5-1	TRBD1	TRBJ1-3	few	TGCGCCAGCAGTTCTGACAGGGCCTCTGGAAACACCATATATTTT	CASSSDRASGNTIYF
TRBV18	.	TRBJ2-2	.	TGTGCCAGCTCACCGCGAGAGACCGGGGAGCTGTTTTTT	CASSPRETGELFF
TRBV29-1	TRBD1	TRBJ1-1	.	TGCAGCGTCCGACAGGGCCCGAACACTGAAGCTTTCTTT	CSVRQGPNTEAFF
TRBV7-9	.	TRBJ2-7	.	TGTGCCAGCAGCTCACAGCGGGCCGACGAGCAGTACTTC	CASSSQRADEQYF
TRBV9	.	TRBJ2-2	.	TGTGCCAGCAGCGCCTGGGGAGGGGGTATCACCGGGGAGCTGTTTTTT	CASSAWGGGITGELFF
TRBV15	.	TRBJ2-1	.	TGTGCCACCAGCAGAACGGGTGCCCCCTACAATGAGCAGTTCTTC	CATSRTGAPYNEQFF
TRBV9	TRBD1	TRBJ1-6	.	TGTGCCAGCAGCCCCCGGACAGGTCTTAATTCACCCCTCCACTTT	CASSPRTGLNSPLHF
TRBV9	TRBD2	TRBJ2-3	.	TGTGCCAGCACCCTAGGGGCTAGCGGGGTCCCAGATACGCAGTATTTT	CASTLGASGVPDTQYF
TRBV10-3	.	TRBJ2-7	.	TGTGCCATCAGTGAGGACTCGGGGGTCTCCTACGAGCAGTACTTC	CAISEDSGVSYEQYF
TRBV7-2	TRBD1	TRBJ1-2	once	TGTGCCAGCAGCTTAGTGGTAGGGGGCATAAGAAATGGCTACACCTTC	CASSLVVGGIRNGYTF
TRBV29-1	.	TRBJ2-7	.	TGCAGCGTTAAAGGGCTTAGGGGCTACGAGCAGTACTTC	CSVKGLRGYEQYF
TRBV6-1	.	TRBJ2-1	.	TGTGCCAGCAGTGAAGCGCTCTTAGCGAGAACCCGAAGCTCCTACAATGAGCAGTTCTTC	CASSEALLARTRSSYNEQFF
TRBV30	.	TRBJ2-5	.	TGTGCCTGGAACGCTGGTCTCGGCCAAGAGACCCAGTACTTC	CAWNAGLGQETQYF
TRBV12-5	.	TRBJ1-4	.	TGTGCTAGTGGTTTAGCTAACAGGGACGAACTGTTTTTT	CASGLANRDELFF
TRBV7-2	.	TRBJ2-7	.	TGTGCCAGCAGGCCAACAGGCTCCTACGAGCAGTACTTC	CASRPTGSYEQYF
TRBV6-4	TRBD2	TRBJ2-1	.	TGTGCCAGCGTACCCGGCGGGGGGTGCGGATACAATGAGCAGTTCTTC	CASVPGGGCGYNEQFF
TRBV1	.	TRBJ2-2	.	TGCACCAGCAGCCAAGATCCACAGACATGGGTACCCGGGGAGCTGTTTTTT	CTSSQDPQTWVPGELFF
TRBV18	.	TRBJ2-1	.	TGTGCCAGCTCATCCGACAGCTACAATGAGCAGTTCTTC	CASSSDSYNEQFF
TRBV27	TRBD2	TRBJ2-5	.	TGTGCCAGCAGTTTTAGCGGGGGGGCCGAAGAGACCCAGTACTTC	CASSFSGGAEETQYF
TRBV27	.	TRBJ2-7	.	TGTGCCAGCAGTTTTAGTGGTTCCTACGAGCAGTACTTC	CASSFSGSYEQYF
TRBV7-6	TRBD2	TRBJ2-1	.	TGTGCCAGCAGCTCCGATAGCGGGGGCCTCACTCGCAATGAGCAGTTCTTC	CASSSDSGGLTRNEQFF
TRBV5-6	.	TRBJ1-2	.	TGTGCCAGCGGACTGGGGAGCGGCTATGGCTACACCTTC	CASGLGSGYGYTF
TRBV6-5	TRBD1	TRBJ2-7	.	TGTGCCAGCAGTTCCGGGGGACAGGGGCGGGACGAGCAGTACTTC	CASSSGGQGRDEQYF